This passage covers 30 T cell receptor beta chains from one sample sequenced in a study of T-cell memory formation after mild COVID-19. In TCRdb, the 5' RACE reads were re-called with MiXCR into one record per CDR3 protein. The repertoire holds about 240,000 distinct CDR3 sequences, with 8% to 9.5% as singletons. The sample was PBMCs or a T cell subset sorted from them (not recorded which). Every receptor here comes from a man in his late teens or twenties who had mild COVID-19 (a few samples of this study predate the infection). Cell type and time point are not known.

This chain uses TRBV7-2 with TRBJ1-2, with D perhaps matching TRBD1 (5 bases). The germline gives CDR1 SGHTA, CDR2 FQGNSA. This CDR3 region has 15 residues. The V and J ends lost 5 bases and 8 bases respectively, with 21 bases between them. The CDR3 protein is CASSPPGGTQGGYTF. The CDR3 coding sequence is TGTGCCAGCAGCCCCCCCGGGGGGACCCAAGGGGGCTACACCTTC.

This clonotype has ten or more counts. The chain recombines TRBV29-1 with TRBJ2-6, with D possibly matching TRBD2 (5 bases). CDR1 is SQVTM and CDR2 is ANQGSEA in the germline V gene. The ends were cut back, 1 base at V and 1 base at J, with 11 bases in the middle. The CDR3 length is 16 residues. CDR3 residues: CSVEVAEASGANVLTF. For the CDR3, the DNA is TGCAGCGTTGAAGTGGCGGAGGCATCTGGGGCCAACGTCCTGACTTTC.

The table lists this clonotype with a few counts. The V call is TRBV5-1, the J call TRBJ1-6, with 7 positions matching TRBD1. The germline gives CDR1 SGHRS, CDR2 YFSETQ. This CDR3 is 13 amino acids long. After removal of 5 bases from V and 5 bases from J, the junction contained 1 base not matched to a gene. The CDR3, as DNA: TGCGCCAGCAGAGGGGGCGATAATTCACCCCTCCACTTT. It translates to CASRGGDNSPLHF.

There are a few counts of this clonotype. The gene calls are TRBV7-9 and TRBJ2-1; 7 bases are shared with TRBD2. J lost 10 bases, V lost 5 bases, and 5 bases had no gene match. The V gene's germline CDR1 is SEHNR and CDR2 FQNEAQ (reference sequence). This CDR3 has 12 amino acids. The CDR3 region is CASSLSGDEQFF. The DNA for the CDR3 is TGTGCCAGCAGCCTAAGCGGGGACGAGCAGTTCTTC.

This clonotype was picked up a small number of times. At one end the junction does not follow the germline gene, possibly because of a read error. CDR3 region: CASGFSGGNQPQHF. DNA for the CDR3: TGTGCCAGCGGTTTCTCGGGAGGCAATCAGCCCCAGCATTTT. This chain links TRBV27 with TRBJ1-5; D call uncertain. The CDR3 consists of 14 residues. Germline V CDR1 and CDR2: MNHEY, SMNVEV (reference sequence).

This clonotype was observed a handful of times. In DNA, the CDR3 is TGTGCCAGCAGCACCCAGCGGGGGGGAAGTTACGAGCAGTACTTC. It yields the protein CASSTQRGGSYEQYF. The chain recombines TRBV7-2 with TRBJ2-7; 10 bases are shared with TRBD2. The CDR3 has 15 residues. J was trimmed by 4 bases and V by 5 bases; bases with no gene match: 8. The V gene's germline CDR1 is SGHTA and CDR2 FQGNSA. The full variable domain, its missing parts supplied by reference TRBV7-2 and TRBJ2-7, is GAGVSQSPSNKVTEKGKDVELRCDPISGHTALYWYRQSLGQGLEFLIYFQGNSAPDKSGLPSDRFSAERTGGSVSTLTIQRTQQEDSAVYLCASSTQRGGSYEQYFGPGTRLTVT.

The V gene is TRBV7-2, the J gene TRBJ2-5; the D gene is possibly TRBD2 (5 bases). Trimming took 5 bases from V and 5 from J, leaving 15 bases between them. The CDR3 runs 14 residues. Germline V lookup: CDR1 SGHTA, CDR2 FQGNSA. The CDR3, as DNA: TGTGCCAGCAGCCAAAGGGCGTGGAGGGAGACCCAGTACTTC. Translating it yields CASSQRAWRETQYF.

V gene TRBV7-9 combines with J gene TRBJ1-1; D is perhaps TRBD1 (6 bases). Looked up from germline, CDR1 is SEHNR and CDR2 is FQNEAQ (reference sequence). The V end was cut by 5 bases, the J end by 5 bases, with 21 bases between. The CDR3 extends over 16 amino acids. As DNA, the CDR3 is TGTGCCAGCAGCCCCCGCCTGGCAGGGGCAACGACTGAAGCTTTCTTT. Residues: CASSPRLAGATTEAFF.

CDR3 sequence reads: CASSSMLAGNNEQFF. The DNA of the CDR3 is TGTGCCAGCAGTTCGATGCTAGCGGGGAACAATGAGCAGTTCTTC. The chain joins TRBV6-2 or TRBV6-3 to TRBJ2-1; 9 bases are shared with TRBD2. V shed 4 bases, J shed 5 bases, and the junction held 6 bases outside the gene matches. Per germline, CDR1 MNHEY and CDR2 SVGEGT. This CDR3 spans 15 amino acids.

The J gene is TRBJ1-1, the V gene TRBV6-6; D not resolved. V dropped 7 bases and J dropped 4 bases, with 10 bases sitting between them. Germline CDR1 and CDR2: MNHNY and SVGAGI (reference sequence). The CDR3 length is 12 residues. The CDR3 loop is CASTLLGTEAFF. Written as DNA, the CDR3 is TGTGCCAGCACCTTACTGGGCACTGAAGCTTTCTTT.

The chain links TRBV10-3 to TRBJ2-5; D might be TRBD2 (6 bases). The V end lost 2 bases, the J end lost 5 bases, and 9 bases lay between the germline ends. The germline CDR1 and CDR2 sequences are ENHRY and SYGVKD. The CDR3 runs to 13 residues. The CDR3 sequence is CAISEPGGETQYF. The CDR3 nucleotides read TGTGCCATCAGTGAGCCCGGAGGGGAGACCCAGTACTTC.

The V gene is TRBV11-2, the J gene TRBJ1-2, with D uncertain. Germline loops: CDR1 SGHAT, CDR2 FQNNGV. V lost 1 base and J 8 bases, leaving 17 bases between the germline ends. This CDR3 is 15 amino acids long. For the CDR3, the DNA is TGTGCCAGCAGCTTAGCCACTGGGCAACCGCGGGGCTACACCTTC. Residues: CASSLATGQPRGYTF.

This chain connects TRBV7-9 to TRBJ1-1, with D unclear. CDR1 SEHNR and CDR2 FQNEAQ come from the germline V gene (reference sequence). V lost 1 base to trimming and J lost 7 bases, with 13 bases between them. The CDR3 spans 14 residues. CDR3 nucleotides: TGTGCCAGCAGCTTAGAGCATAGGGCGGGTGAAGCTTTCTTT. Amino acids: CASSLEHRAGEAFF.

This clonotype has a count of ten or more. The CDR3 sequence: CASSFRPRTGELFF. The CDR3 DNA reads TGCGCCAGCAGCTTTAGGCCGAGGACCGGGGAGCTGTTTTTT. The V and J genes are TRBV5-1 and TRBJ2-2; no clear D gene. Trimming stripped 2 bases from V and 5 bases from J, with 10 bases between. CDR1 is SGHRS, CDR2 YFSETQ, per germline. This CDR3 is 14 amino acids long.

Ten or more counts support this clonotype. CDR3 nucleotide sequence: TGTGCCAGCAGCTTAGGAGGTGGGACCACCGGGGAGCTGTTTTTT. Translated: CASSLGGGTTGELFF. J is TRBJ2-2 and V is TRBV7-2; tentatively, D is TRBD1 or TRBD2 (5 bases each). Germline-derived CDR1 and CDR2 are SGHTA and FQGNSA. Deletions cut 1 base from V and 4 bases from J, with 10 bases between. The CDR3 length is 15 residues.

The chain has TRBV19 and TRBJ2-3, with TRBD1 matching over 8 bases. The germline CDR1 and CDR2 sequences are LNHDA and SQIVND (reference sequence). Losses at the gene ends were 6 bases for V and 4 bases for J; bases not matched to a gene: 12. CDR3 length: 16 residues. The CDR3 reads CASRRPQGAMADTQYF. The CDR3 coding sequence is TGTGCCAGTAGGCGGCCCCAGGGGGCGATGGCAGATACGCAGTATTTT. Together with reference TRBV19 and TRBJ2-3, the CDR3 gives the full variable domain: DGGITQSPKYLFRKEGQNVTLSCEQNLNHDAMYWYRQDPGQGLRLIYYSQIVNDFQKGDIAEGYSVSREKKESFPLTVTSAQKNPTAFYLCASRRPQGAMADTQYFGPGTRLTVL.

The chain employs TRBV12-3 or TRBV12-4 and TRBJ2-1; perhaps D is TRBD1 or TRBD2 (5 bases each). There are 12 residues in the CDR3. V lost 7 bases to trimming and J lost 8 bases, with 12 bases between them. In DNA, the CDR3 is TGTGCCAGCACGCGAGGGACGGATGAGCAGTTCTTC. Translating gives CASTRGTDEQFF.

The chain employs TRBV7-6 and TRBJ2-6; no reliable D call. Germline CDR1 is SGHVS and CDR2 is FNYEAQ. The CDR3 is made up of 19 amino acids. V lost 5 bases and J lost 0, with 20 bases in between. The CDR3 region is CASSPWPHTVLSGANVLTF. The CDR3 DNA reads TGTGCCAGCAGCCCCTGGCCCCACACCGTACTCTCTGGGGCCAACGTCCTGACTTTC.

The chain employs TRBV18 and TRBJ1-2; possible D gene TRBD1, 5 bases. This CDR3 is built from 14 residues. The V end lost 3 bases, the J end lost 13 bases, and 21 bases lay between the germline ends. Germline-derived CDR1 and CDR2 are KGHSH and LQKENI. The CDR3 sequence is CASSPPGVDAPGTF. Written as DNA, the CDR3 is TGTGCCAGCTCACCGCCGGGGGTTGATGCCCCAGGCACCTTC.

The CDR3 protein is CASSGRTGSGANVLTF. The DNA of the CDR3 is TGTGCCAGCAGCGGCAGAACAGGCTCTGGGGCCAACGTCCTGACTTTC. The rearrangement joins TRBV7-9 to TRBJ2-6, with a weak D call TRBD1 (5 bases). The germline CDR1 and CDR2 sequences are SEHNR and FQNEAQ (reference sequence). The CDR3 runs to 16 residues. V lost 5 bases and J 0 bases, leaving 11 bases between the germline ends.

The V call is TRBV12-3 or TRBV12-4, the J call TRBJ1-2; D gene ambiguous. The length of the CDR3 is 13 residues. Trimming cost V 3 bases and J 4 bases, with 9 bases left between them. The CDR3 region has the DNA TGTGCCAGCAGTTTCGGTCTGAGCTATGGCTACACCTTC. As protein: CASSFGLSYGYTF.

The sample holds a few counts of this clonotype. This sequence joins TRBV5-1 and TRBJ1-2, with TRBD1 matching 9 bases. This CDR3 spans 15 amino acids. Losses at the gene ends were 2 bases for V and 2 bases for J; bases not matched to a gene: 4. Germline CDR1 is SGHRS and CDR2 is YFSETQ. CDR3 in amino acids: CASSLQGAVNYGYTF. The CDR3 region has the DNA TGCGCCAGCAGCTTACAGGGGGCGGTAAACTATGGCTACACCTTC.

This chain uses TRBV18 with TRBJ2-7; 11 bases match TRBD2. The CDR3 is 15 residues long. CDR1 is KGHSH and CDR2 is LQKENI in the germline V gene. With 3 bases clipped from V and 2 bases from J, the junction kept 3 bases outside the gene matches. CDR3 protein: CASSPLAGGTYEQYV. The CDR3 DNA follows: TGTGCCAGCTCACCGCTAGCGGGGGGTACCTACGAGCAGTACGTC.

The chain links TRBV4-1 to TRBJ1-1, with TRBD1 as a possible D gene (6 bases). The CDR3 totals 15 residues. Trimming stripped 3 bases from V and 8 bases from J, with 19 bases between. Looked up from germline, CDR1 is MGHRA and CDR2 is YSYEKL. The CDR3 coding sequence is TGCGCCAGCAGCCAGGTTCTGGGGGCCCGGCGAGAAGCTTTCTTT. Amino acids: CASSQVLGARREAFF.

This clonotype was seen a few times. The CDR3 nucleotides read TGTGCCAGCAGCGTAGGGGCGCAGGTTATGGAGACCCAGTACTTC. Translating it yields CASSVGAQVMETQYF. V gene TRBV9 combines with J gene TRBJ2-5; no firm D call. Per the germline V gene, CDR1 is SGDLS and CDR2 is YYNGEE. CDR3 length: 15 residues. Trimming stripped 0 bases from V and 5 bases from J, with 14 bases between.

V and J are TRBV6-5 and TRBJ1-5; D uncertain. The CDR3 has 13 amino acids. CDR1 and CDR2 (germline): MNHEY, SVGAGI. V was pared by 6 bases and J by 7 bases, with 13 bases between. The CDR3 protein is CASSTTSTQPQHF. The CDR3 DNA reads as TGTGCCAGCAGCACGACCTCCACCCAGCCCCAGCATTTT.

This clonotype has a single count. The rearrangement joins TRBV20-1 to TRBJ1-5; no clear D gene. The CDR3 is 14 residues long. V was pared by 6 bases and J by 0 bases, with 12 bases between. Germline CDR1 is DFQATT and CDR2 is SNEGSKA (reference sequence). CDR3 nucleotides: TGCAGTGCAACGCCCGGGTATAGCAATCAGCCCCAGCATTTT. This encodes CSATPGYSNQPQHF.

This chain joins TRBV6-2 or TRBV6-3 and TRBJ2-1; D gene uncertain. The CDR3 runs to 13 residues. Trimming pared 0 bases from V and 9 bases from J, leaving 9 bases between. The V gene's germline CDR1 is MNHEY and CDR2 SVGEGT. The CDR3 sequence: CASSYSRPGEQFF. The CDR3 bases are TGTGCCAGCAGTTACTCGAGGCCCGGTGAGCAGTTCTTC.

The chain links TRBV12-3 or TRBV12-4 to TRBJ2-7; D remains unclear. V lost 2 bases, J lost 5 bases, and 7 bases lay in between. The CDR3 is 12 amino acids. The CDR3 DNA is TGTGCCAGCAGTTTATTTCCCCACGAGCAGTACTTC. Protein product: CASSLFPHEQYF.

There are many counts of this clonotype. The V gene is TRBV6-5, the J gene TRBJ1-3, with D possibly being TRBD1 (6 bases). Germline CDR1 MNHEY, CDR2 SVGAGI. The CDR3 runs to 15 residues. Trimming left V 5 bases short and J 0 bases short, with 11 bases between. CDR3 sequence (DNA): TGTGCCAGCAGTGTCGACAGGCCCTCTGGAAACACCATATATTTT. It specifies CASSVDRPSGNTIYF.